A single sample is the source of the 18 T cell receptor beta chains below, sequenced in a study of OX40 agonist ivuxolimab in advanced cancers. The data were produced by immunoSEQ multiplex PCR, yet TCRdb's version contains in-frame clones alone and is incomplete. The sample yields tens of thousands of clones, 84% seen once. The specimen comprised CD4+ or CD8+ T cells sorted from blood, sampled in a trial of the OX40 agonist ivuxolimab. Every receptor here comes from an adult with an advanced solid tumor such as melanoma, head and neck, liver or kidney cancer.

V gene TRBV5-1 combines with J gene TRBJ2-2, with D perhaps TRBD2 (6 bases). CDR1 and CDR2 (germline): SGHRS, YFSETQ. The CDR3 totals 16 residues. The germline V and J ends were trimmed by 0 bases and 5 bases, with 14 bases remaining between them. CDR3 amino acids: CASSLAESGGTGELFF. The CDR3 DNA follows: TGCGCCAGCAGCTTGGCCGAGAGCGGAGGGACCGGGGAGCTGTTTTTT.

This chain connects TRBV19 to TRBJ1-5; TRBD1 is a possible D gene (5 bases). The V end was cut by 3 bases, the J end by 2 bases, with 11 bases between. CDR1 LNHDA and CDR2 SQIVND come from the germline V gene (reference sequence). The CDR3 is 15 residues long. The CDR3 loop is CASSMIRVGNQPQHF. The DNA of the CDR3 is TGTGCCAGTAGTATGATCAGGGTTGGCAATCAGCCCCAGCATTTT.

The V gene is TRBV6-5, the J gene TRBJ2-7; no firm D call. Trimming took off 6 bases at V and 2 bases at J, with 5 bases between the two ends. The CDR3 consists of 11 residues. Germline V gene sequence: CDR1 MNHEY, CDR2 SVGAGI. The CDR3 here is CASSRAYEQYF. In DNA form, the CDR3 reads TGTGCCAGCAGCCGGGCCTACGAGCAGTACTTC.

The chain combines TRBV15 with TRBJ1-1; a weak D match, TRBD1 (6 bases). Trimming pared 8 bases from V and 3 bases from J, leaving 25 bases between. CDR3 length: 17 amino acids. Germline V gene sequence: CDR1 LNHNV, CDR2 YYDKDF (reference sequence). This chain's CDR3 is CATLARGRGFRDTEAFF. The DNA of the CDR3 is TGTGCCACCTTGGCCCGGGGCAGGGGCTTCAGGGACACTGAAGCTTTCTTT.

This chain links TRBV19 with TRBJ1-5; D not certain. This CDR3 is 14 amino acids long. Trimming cost V 3 bases and J 0 bases, with 6 bases left between them. CDR1 LNHDA and CDR2 SQIVND come from the germline V gene (reference sequence). The chain's CDR3 is CASSIYNSNQPQHF. The CDR3 bases are TGTGCCAGTAGTATCTACAATAGCAATCAGCCCCAGCATTTT. The variable domain in full, with the rest retrieved from reference TRBV19 and TRBJ1-5, is DGGITQSPKYLFRKEGQNVTLSCEQNLNHDAMYWYRQDPGQGLRLIYYSQIVNDFQKGDIAEGYSVSREKKESFPLTVTSAQKNPTAFYLCASSIYNSNQPQHFGDGTRLSIL.

The rearrangement joins TRBV30 to TRBJ2-5, with TRBD2 matching 9 bases. This CDR3 contains 17 residues. The germline V gene has CDR1 GTSNPN and CDR2 SVGIG (reference sequence). V lost 5 bases, J lost 2 bases, and 15 bases stayed unmatched. The CDR3 sequence: CAWGADRGLAEQETQYF. CDR3 coding DNA: TGTGCCTGGGGGGCTGATAGGGGACTAGCAGAGCAAGAGACCCAGTACTTC.

V gene TRBV5-1 combines with J gene TRBJ2-7; 7 positions match TRBD2. V shed 4 bases and J 1 base; nucleotides not matched to a gene: 8. The CDR3 is made up of 15 amino acids. Germline V gene lookup returns CDR1 SGHRS and CDR2 YFSETQ. In DNA form, the CDR3 reads TGCGCCAGCAGCAAAACACCGCGGGGGTCCTACGAGCAGTACTTC. This codes for CASSKTPRGSYEQYF.

The gene calls are TRBV7-3 and TRBJ1-2, with D hard to call. Trimming shortened V by 2 bases and J by 8 bases, and 21 bases separated the two germline ends. Germline assignment: CDR1 SGHTA and CDR2 FQGTGA. This CDR3 has 16 residues. CDR3 sequence reads: CASSLDRRAPYEGYTF. For the CDR3, the DNA is TGTGCCAGCAGCTTAGACCGCCGGGCCCCTTATGAGGGCTACACCTTC. Full variable domain (outside the CDR3, taken from reference TRBV7-3 and TRBJ1-2): GAGVSQTPSNKVTEKGKYVELRCDPISGHTALYWYRQSLGQGPEFLIYFQGTGAADDSGLPNDRFFAVRPEGSVSTLKIQRTERGDSAVYLCASSLDRRAPYEGYTFGSGTRLTVV.

The rearrangement joins TRBV2 to TRBJ1-2; no firm D call. Trimming removed 6 bases at V and 3 bases at J, with 17 bases between. The CDR3 totals 15 residues. CDR1 is SNHLY, CDR2 FYNNEI, per germline. CDR3 bases: TGTGCCAGCAGAGTGGGCTCCAGCGAATACTATGGCTACACCTTC. Translated, it gives CASRVGSSEYYGYTF.

The CDR3 protein is CASSLGTNYGYTF. In DNA form, the CDR3 reads TGCGCCAGCAGCTTGGGGACTAACTATGGCTACACCTTC. J is TRBJ1-2 and V is TRBV5-1, with unresolved D. CDR1 is SGHRS and CDR2 is YFSETQ in the germline V gene. The CDR3 contains 13 residues. V was cut by 0 bases and J by 0 bases, with 3 bases left in between.

V usage is TRBV7-2 and J usage is TRBJ2-7, with a tentative D call TRBD2 (6 bases). This CDR3 contains 14 residues. The germline V gene encodes CDR1 SGHTA and CDR2 FQGNSA. V lost 0 bases and J lost 5, with 11 bases in between. The chain's CDR3 is CASSLASGFHEQYF. As DNA, the CDR3 is TGTGCCAGCAGCTTAGCGAGCGGGTTCCACGAGCAGTACTTC.

The CDR3 spells CASSIRLGGSGANVLTF. CDR3 coding DNA: TGTGCCAGTAGTATCCGGTTGGGGGGCTCTGGGGCCAACGTCCTGACTTTC. The gene calls are TRBV19 and TRBJ2-6, with D possibly being TRBD2 (6 bases). The CDR3 covers 17 residues. CDR1 and CDR2 from the germline V gene are LNHDA and SQIVND (reference sequence). V lost 3 bases to trimming and J lost 0 bases, with 12 bases between them.

The gene calls are TRBV19 and TRBJ1-3; 8 bases are shared with TRBD1. The length of the CDR3 is 15 residues. With 3 bases clipped from V and 7 bases from J, the junction kept 8 bases outside the gene matches. Per germline, CDR1 LNHDA and CDR2 SQIVND (reference sequence). CDR3 in amino acids: CASSIQGALGNTIYF. CDR3 nucleotide sequence: TGTGCCAGTAGTATCCAGGGGGCTTTAGGTAACACCATATATTTT.

CDR3 sequence: CASSLRDIVLEQYF. In nucleotides, the CDR3 is TGTGCCAGCAGCTTAAGGGACATAGTCCTCGAGCAGTACTTC. The genes are TRBV5-4 and TRBJ2-7; D is possibly TRBD1 (6 bases). Germline V gene data show CDR1 as SGHNT and CDR2 as YYREEE (reference sequence). The CDR3 spans 14 residues. Trimming took 2 bases from V and 6 from J, leaving 15 bases between them.

The genes are TRBV11-3 and TRBJ1-1; D unresolved. CDR1 SGHNT and CDR2 YENEEA come from the germline V gene. Between the trimmed V and J ends, which lost 5 bases and 4 bases, there was a span of 17 bases. There are 15 residues in the CDR3. CDR3 region: CASSPLRGGSTEAFF. The DNA for the CDR3 is TGTGCCAGCAGCCCTCTAAGAGGAGGGAGCACTGAAGCTTTCTTT.

This chain joins TRBV7-2 and TRBJ1-2; D is perhaps TRBD1 (5 bases). Germline V gene lookup returns CDR1 SGHTA and CDR2 FQGNSA. Between the trimmed V and J ends, which lost 4 bases and 0 bases, there was a span of 12 bases. The CDR3 consists of 15 residues. For the CDR3, the DNA is TGTGCCAGCAGCTCCCAGGGATCCACTAACTATGGCTACACCTTC. Residues: CASSSQGSTNYGYTF.

V is TRBV4-1 and J is TRBJ1-6; no clear D. V gave up 0 bases and J gave up 0 bases, with 6 bases separating them. From germline, CDR1 is MGHRA and CDR2 YSYEKL. The CDR3 is 16 residues long. The CDR3 here is CASSQDGNSYNSPLHF. The CDR3 DNA reads as TGCGCCAGCAGCCAAGATGGGAACTCCTATAATTCACCCCTCCACTTT.

This chain links TRBV7-2 with TRBJ1-6, with 8 bases matching TRBD1. CDR1 and CDR2 (germline): SGHTA, FQGNSA. CDR3 length: 15 amino acids. The V and J ends lost 2 bases and 8 bases, in that order; junction bases with no gene match: 5. In nucleotides, the CDR3 is TGTGCCAGCAGCTTACAGGGGGCGAATCATTCACCCCTCCACTTT. The encoded protein is CASSLQGANHSPLHF.